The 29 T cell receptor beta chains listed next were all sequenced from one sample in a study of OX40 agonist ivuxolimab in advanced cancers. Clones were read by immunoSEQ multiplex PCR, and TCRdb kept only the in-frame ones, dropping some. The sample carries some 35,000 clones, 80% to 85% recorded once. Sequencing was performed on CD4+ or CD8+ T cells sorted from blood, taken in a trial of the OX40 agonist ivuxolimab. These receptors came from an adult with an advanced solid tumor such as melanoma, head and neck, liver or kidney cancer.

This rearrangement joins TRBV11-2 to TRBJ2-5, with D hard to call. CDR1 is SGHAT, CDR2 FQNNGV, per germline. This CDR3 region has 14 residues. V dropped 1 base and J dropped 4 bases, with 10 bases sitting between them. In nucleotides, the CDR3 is TGTGCCAGCAGCTTAGGGCATACTTTAGAGACCCAGTACTTC. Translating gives CASSLGHTLETQYF.

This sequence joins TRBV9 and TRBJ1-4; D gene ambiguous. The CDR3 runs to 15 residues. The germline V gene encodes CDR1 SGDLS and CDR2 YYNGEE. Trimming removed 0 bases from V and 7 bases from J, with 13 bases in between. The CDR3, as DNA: TGTGCCAGCAGCGTAGAGGGCAGAAAGGGTGAAAAACTGTTTTTT. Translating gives CASSVEGRKGEKLFF.

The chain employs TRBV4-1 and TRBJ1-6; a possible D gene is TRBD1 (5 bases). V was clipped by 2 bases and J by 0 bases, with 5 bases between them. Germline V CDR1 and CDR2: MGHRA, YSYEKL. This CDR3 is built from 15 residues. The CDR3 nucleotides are TGCGCCAGCAGCCAAACAGGCTCCTATAATTCACCCCTCCACTTT. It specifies CASSQTGSYNSPLHF.

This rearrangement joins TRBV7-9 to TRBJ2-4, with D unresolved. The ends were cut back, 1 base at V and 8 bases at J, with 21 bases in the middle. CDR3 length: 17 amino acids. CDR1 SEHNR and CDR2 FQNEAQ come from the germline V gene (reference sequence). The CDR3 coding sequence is TGTGCCAGCAGCTTAGGGCCCCAAGCTGGGGTTAACGACATTCAGTACTTC. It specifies CASSLGPQAGVNDIQYF.

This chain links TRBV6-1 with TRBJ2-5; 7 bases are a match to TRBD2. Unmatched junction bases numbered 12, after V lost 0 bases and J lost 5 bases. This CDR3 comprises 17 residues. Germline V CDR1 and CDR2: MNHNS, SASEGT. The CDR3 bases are TGTGCCAGCAGTGAAGCGTCCCTACTAGCGACCGGTGAGACCCAGTACTTC. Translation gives CASSEASLLATGETQYF.

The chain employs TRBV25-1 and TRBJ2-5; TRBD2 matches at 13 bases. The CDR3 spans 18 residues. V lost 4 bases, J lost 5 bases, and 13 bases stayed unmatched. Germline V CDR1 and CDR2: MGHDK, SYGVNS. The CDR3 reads CASSGLAGGWDLGETQYF. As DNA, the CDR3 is TGTGCCAGCAGTGGACTAGCGGGAGGTTGGGATCTAGGGGAGACCCAGTACTTC.

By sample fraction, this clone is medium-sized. The CDR3 coding sequence is TGTGCCAGCAGCTTAGCGCAGGAGGGCAACTATGGCTACACCTTC. It translates to CASSLAQEGNYGYTF. J is TRBJ1-2 and V is TRBV7-6, with unresolved D. The CDR3 sequence is 15 residues long. With 0 bases removed from V and 2 bases from J, the gap between germline ends came to 10 bases. Germline V gene data show CDR1 as SGHVS and CDR2 as FNYEAQ.

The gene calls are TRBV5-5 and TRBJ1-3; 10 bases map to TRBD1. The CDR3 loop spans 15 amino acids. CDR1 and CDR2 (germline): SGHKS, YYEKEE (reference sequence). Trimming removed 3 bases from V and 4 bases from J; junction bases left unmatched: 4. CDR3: CASSYDRGLGNTIYF. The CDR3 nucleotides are TGTGCCAGCAGCTACGACAGGGGGCTAGGAAACACCATATATTTT.

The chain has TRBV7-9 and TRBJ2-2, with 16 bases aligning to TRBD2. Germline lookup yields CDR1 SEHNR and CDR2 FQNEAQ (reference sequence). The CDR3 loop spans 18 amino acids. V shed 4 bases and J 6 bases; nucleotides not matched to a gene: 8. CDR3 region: CASSSGTSGRAIAGELFF. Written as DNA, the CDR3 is TGTGCCAGCAGCTCTGGGACTAGCGGGAGGGCCATCGCCGGGGAGCTGTTTTTT.

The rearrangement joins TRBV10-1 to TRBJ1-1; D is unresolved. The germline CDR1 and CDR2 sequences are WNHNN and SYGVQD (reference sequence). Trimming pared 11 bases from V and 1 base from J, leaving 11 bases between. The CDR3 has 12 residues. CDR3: CAAFLRNTEAFF. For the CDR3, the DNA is TGCGCCGCTTTCTTGAGGAACACTGAAGCTTTCTTT.

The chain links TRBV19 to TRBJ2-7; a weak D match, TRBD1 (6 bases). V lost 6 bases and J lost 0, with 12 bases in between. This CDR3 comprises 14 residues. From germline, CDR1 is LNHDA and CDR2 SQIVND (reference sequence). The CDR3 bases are TGTGCCAGTAGGCCGGGACATACCTCCTACGAGCAGTACTTC. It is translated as CASRPGHTSYEQYF.

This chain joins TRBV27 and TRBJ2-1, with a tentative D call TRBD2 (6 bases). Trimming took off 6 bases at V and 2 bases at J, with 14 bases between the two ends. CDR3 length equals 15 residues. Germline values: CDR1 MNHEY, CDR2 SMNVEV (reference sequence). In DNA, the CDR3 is TGTGCCAGCAGCTCGAGGGGAGGACCCTACAATGAGCAGTTCTTC. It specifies CASSSRGGPYNEQFF.

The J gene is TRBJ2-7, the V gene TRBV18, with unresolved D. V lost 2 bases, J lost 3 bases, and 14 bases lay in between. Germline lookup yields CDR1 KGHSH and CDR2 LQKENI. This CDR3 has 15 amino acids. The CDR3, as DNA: TGTGCCAGCTCACCAGAAGGGATCCGACTCTACGAGCAGTACTTC. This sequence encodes CASSPEGIRLYEQYF.

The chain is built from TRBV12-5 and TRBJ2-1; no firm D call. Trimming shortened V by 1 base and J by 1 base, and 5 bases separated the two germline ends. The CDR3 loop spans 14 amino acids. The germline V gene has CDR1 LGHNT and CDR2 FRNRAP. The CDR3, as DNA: TGTGCTAGTGGTTTGGGCGGTTCCTACAATGAGCAGTTCTTC. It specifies CASGLGGSYNEQFF.

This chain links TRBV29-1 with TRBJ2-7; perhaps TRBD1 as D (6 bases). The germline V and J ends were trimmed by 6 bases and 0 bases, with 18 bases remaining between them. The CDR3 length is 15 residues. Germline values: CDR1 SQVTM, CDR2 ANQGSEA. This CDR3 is CSVRYRDTSSYEQYF. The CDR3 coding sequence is TGCAGCGTGAGATACCGGGACACGAGCTCCTACGAGCAGTACTTC.

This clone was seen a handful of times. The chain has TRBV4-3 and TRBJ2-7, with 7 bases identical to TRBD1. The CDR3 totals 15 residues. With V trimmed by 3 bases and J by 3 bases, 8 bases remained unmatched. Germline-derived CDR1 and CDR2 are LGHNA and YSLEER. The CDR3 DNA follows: TGCGCCAGCAGCCAGGGGACAGAGGGGTTCTACGAGCAGTACTTC. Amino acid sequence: CASSQGTEGFYEQYF.

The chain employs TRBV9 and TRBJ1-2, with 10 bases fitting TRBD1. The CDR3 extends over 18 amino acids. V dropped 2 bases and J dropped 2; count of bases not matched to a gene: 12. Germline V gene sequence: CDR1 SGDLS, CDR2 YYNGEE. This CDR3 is CASSVSRDRGSGNYGYTF. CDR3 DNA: TGTGCCAGCAGCGTTAGCAGGGACAGGGGATCGGGAAACTATGGCTACACCTTC.

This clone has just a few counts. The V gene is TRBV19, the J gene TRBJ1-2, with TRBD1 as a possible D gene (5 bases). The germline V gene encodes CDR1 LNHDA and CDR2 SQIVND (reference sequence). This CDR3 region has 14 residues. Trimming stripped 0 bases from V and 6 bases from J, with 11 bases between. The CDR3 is CASSIEAGYNGYTF. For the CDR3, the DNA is TGTGCCAGTAGTATAGAGGCAGGGTACAATGGCTACACCTTC.

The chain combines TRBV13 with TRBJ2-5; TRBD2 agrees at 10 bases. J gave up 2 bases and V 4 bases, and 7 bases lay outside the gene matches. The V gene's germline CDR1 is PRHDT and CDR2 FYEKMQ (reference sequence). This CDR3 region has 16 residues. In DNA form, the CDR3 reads TGTGCCAGCAGCTCGCCCACTAGCGGGGAGCAAGAGACCCAGTACTTC. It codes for CASSSPTSGEQETQYF.

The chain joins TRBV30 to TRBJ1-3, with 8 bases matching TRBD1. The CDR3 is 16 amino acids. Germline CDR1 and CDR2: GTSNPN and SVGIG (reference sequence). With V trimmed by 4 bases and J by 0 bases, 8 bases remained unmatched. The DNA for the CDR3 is TGTGCCTGGACCGGGACAGGTGAAAGCTCTGGAAACACCATATATTTT. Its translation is CAWTGTGESSGNTIYF.

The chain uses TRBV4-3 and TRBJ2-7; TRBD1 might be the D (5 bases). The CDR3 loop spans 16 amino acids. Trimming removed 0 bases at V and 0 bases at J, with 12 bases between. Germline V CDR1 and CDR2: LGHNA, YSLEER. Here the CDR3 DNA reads TGCGCCAGCAGCCAAGATCGTCCGACAGCCTCCTACGAGCAGTACTTC. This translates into CASSQDRPTASYEQYF.

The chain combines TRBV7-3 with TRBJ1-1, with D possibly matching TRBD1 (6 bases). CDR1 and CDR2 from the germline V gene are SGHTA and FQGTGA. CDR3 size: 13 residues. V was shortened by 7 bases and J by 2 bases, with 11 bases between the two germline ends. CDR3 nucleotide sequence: TGTGCCAGCATCGGACAGACCAACACTGAAGCTTTCTTT. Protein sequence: CASIGQTNTEAFF.

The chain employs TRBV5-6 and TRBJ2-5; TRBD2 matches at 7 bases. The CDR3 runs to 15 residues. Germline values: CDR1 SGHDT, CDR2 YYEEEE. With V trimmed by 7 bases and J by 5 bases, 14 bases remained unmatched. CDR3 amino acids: CASQGSGEGVETQYF. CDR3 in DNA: TGTGCCAGCCAGGGATCGGGGGAGGGTGTGGAGACCCAGTACTTC. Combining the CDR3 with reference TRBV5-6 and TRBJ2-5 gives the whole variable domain DAGVTQSPTHLIKTRGQQVTLRCSPKSGHDTVSWYQQALGQGPQFIFQYYEEEERQRGNFPDRFSGHQFPNYSSELNVNALLLGDSALYLCASQGSGEGVETQYFGPGTRLLVL.

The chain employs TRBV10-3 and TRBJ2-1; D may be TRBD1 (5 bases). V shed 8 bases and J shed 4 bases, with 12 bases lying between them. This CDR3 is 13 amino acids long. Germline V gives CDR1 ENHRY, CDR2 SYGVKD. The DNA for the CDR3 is TGTGCCATCTCGATCTCAGGGTACAATGAGCAGTTCTTC. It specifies CAISISGYNEQFF.

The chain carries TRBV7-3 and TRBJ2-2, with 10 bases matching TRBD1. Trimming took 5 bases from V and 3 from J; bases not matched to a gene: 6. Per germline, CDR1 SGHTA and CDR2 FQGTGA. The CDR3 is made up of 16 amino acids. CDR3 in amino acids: CASSADRGQDTGELFF. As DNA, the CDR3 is TGTGCCAGCAGCGCAGACAGGGGGCAAGACACCGGGGAGCTGTTTTTT.

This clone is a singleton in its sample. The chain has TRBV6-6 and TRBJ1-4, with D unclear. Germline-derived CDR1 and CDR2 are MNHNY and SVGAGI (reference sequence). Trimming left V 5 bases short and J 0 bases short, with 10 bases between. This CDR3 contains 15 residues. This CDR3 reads CASSPQPTTNEKLFF. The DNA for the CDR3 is TGTGCCAGCAGTCCCCAACCTACAACTAATGAAAAACTGTTTTTT.

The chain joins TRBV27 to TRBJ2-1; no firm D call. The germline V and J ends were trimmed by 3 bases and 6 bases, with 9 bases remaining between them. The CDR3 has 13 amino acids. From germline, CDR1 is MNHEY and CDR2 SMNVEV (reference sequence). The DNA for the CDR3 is TGTGCCAGCAGTTTGGCCCGTGGCAATGAGCAGTTCTTC. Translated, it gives CASSLARGNEQFF.

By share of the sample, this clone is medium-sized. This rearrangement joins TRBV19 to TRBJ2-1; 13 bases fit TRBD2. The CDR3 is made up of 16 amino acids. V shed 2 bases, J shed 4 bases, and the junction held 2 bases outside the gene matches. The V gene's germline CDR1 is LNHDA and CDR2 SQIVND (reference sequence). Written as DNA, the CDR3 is TGTGCCAGTAGTATAACTAGCGGGAGGGGTTACAATGAGCAGTTCTTC. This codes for CASSITSGRGYNEQFF. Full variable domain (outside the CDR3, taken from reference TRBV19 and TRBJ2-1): DGGITQSPKYLFRKEGQNVTLSCEQNLNHDAMYWYRQDPGQGLRLIYYSQIVNDFQKGDIAEGYSVSREKKESFPLTVTSAQKNPTAFYLCASSITSGRGYNEQFFGPGTRLTVL.

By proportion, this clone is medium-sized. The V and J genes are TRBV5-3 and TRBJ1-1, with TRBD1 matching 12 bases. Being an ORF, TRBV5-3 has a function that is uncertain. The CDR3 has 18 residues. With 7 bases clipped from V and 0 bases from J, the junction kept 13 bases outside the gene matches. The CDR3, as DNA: TGTGCCAGACCGACTGGGACAGGGGGCGGGTGCGTGAACACTGAAGCTTTCTTT. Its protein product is CARPTGTGGGCVNTEAFF.